This T cell receptor beta chain comes out of a study of spatial heterogeneity in lung cancer. This CDR3 has 14 residues. Germline V gives CDR1 KGHSH, CDR2 LQKENI. V was pared by 5 bases and J by 2 bases, with 11 bases between. TCRdb ran MiXCR on the 5' RACE reads and lists one entry per CDR3 protein. The sample has approximately 110,000 distinct CDR3 sequences; about 10% are singletons. In its sample, this clonotype was seen many times. Described time point: blood at routine non-recurrence follow-up after resection. Whole RNA obtained from tumor, nontumor lung or frozen PBMC underwent sequencing without sorting.

This clonotype was sampled from a female donor with early-stage non-small cell lung cancer. This sample comprised PBMCs, obtained at follow-up. The gene calls are TRBV18 and TRBJ2-3, with D possibly matching TRBD2 (5 bases). CDR3 protein: CASSSGYLTDTQYF. For the CDR3, the DNA is TGTGCCAGCTCAAGCGGATATCTCACAGATACGCAGTATTTT. The whole variable domain, remainder taken from reference TRBV18 and TRBJ2-3, is NAGVMQNPRHLVRRRGQEARLRCSPMKGHSHVYWYRQLPEEGLKFMVYLQKENIIDESGMPKERFSAEFPKEGPSILRIQQVVRGDSAAYFCASSSGYLTDTQYFGPGTRLTVL.